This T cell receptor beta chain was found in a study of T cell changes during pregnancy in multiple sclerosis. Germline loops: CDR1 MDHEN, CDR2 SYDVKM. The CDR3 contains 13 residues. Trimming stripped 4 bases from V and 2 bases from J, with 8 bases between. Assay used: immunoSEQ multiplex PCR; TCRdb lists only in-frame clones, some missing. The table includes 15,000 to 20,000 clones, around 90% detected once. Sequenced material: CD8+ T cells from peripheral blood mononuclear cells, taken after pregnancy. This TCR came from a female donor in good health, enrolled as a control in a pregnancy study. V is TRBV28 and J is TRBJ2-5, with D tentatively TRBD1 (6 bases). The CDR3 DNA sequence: TGTGCCAGCAGTTACAGGGTTCAAGAGACCCAGTACTTC. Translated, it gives CASSYRVQETQYF.